Listed here are 20 T cell receptor beta chains from one sample, sequenced in a study of cytomegalovirus exposure and HLA in healthy donors. Both 60 Vbeta primers and 13 Jbeta primers went into the PCR. Data came from immunoSEQ multiplex PCR; TCRdb stores just in-frame clones and leaves some out. The table lists about 170,000 clones, roughly 80% of them singletons. The sample comprised PBMCs. The receptors derive from a man younger than 35 in good health and CMV-seronegative.

The chain carries TRBV7-9 and TRBJ2-1; 8 nucleotides agree with TRBD2. Unmatched junction bases numbered 6, after V lost 0 bases and J lost 5 bases. This CDR3 region has 16 residues. Germline CDR1 is SEHNR and CDR2 is FQNEAQ (reference sequence). DNA of the CDR3: TGTGCCAGCAGCTTAGCCCTACGGCGGGAGGACAATGAGCAGTTCTTC. Protein: CASSLALRREDNEQFF.

This chain connects TRBV5-1 to TRBJ2-7; 7 bases match TRBD1. This CDR3 has 14 residues. Looked up from germline, CDR1 is SGHRS and CDR2 is YFSETQ. V trimming: 2 bases; J trimming: 3 bases; junction bases outside the gene matches: 5. CDR3 sequence reads: CASSFDREVYEQYF. The CDR3 region has the DNA TGCGCCAGCAGCTTTGACAGGGAAGTCTACGAGCAGTACTTC.

The gene calls are TRBV5-1 and TRBJ2-7; no definite D call. The CDR3 consists of 14 residues. The V gene lost 0 bases and the J gene lost 6 bases, with 13 bases spanning the gap. Per the germline V gene, CDR1 is SGHRS and CDR2 is YFSETQ. The CDR3 region is CASSLDSPPSEQYF. CDR3 nucleotides: TGCGCCAGCAGCTTGGACTCCCCTCCCTCCGAGCAGTACTTC.

To note about this clone: In the same sample, other DNA sequences code for this CDR3. V is TRBV6-1 and J is TRBJ2-5, with TRBD1 as a possible D gene (5 bases). V gave up 3 bases and J gave up 5 bases, with 16 bases separating them. The CDR3 has 15 residues. Per the germline V gene, CDR1 is MNHNS and CDR2 is SASEGT. The CDR3 is CASSDLQALEETQYF. The CDR3 DNA sequence: TGTGCCAGCAGTGATTTACAGGCCCTGGAGGAGACCCAGTACTTC.

The gene calls are TRBV7-9 and TRBJ2-1, with a possible D match to TRBD2 (6 bases). The germline V and J ends were trimmed by 3 bases and 7 bases, with 7 bases remaining between them. Germline CDR1 reads SEHNR; CDR2 reads FQNEAQ (reference sequence). This CDR3 comprises 12 residues. The CDR3 here is CASSFGRNEQFF. The DNA of the CDR3 is TGTGCCAGCAGCTTTGGGAGGAATGAGCAGTTCTTC.

With respect to this clone: The junction differs from germline at one of its ends, possibly a read error. This sequence joins TRBV7-7 and TRBJ2-5, with 13 nucleotides matching TRBD2. CDR1 is SSHAT, CDR2 FNYEAQ, per germline (reference sequence). This CDR3 has 15 amino acids. The CDR3 nucleotides are TGTGCTAGCAGCCCACTAGCGGGAGGGGGGGAGACCCAGTACTTC. This codes for CASSPLAGGGETQYF. The complete variable domain, with remaining parts taken from reference TRBV7-7 and TRBJ2-5, reads GAGVSQSPRYKVTKRGQDVTLRCDPISSHATLYWYQQALGQGPEFLTYFNYEAQPDKSGLPSDRFSAERPEGSISTLTIQRTEQRDSAMYRCASSPLAGGGETQYFGPGTRLLVL.

The rearrangement links TRBV9 to TRBJ1-1, with TRBD1 identical over 7 bases. Looked up from germline, CDR1 is SGDLS and CDR2 is YYNGEE. This CDR3 spans 13 amino acids. J lost 9 bases, V lost 4 bases, and 9 bases had no gene match. The CDR3 DNA is TGTGCCAGCAGCCGAGGGGGCGATACCAAAGCTTTCTTT. Translated, it gives CASSRGGDTKAFF.

This clone was observed a single time. The chain couples TRBV29-1 to TRBJ2-7, with D possibly being TRBD1 (5 bases). The CDR3 contains 16 residues. Germline V gene sequence: CDR1 SQVTM, CDR2 ANQGSEA. Trimming stripped 2 bases from V and 0 bases from J, with 17 bases between. The CDR3 DNA reads as TGCAGCGTTGAACTATTGTCAGGGCGGAGCTCCTACGAGCAGTACTTC. It is translated as CSVELLSGRSSYEQYF.

The CDR3 nucleotides are TGTGCCAGCAGCAGTACAGGGGGTGGCAATCAGCCCCAGCATTTT. Translated, it gives CASSSTGGGNQPQHF. J is TRBJ1-5 and V is TRBV6-1; 8 positions match TRBD1. The CDR3 has 15 amino acids. The trim removed 6 bases at V and 2 bases at J, leaving 6 bases unmatched. Looked up from germline, CDR1 is MNHNS and CDR2 is SASEGT.

The genes are TRBV11-2 and TRBJ1-1, with a tentative D call TRBD1 (6 bases). Germline lookup yields CDR1 SGHAT and CDR2 FQNNGV. The V gene lost 4 bases and the J gene lost 4 bases, with 10 bases spanning the gap. There are 13 residues in the CDR3. The CDR3 reads CASSSDSATEAFF. The CDR3 nucleotides are TGTGCCAGCAGCTCGGACAGTGCCACTGAAGCTTTCTTT.

The chain links TRBV4-1 to TRBJ2-1; 7 bases match TRBD2. Germline V gene sequence: CDR1 MGHRA, CDR2 YSYEKL. The CDR3 has 14 amino acids. Trimming took 0 bases from V and 8 from J; bases not matched to a gene: 4. CDR3 loop: CASSQDGGDHEQFF. CDR3 DNA: TGCGCCAGCAGCCAAGATGGGGGGGATCATGAGCAGTTCTTC.

The chain carries TRBV21-1 and TRBJ2-7; the D call of TRBD1 is as the table states it, not checked on the DNA. TRBV21-1 is given as a pseudogene. This CDR3 has 15 residues. The DNA for the CDR3 is TGTGCCAGCAGCCCAAGGAGGCGGACAGCCTACGAGCAGTACTTC. Its protein is CASSPRRRTAYEQYF.

V is TRBV25-1 and J is TRBJ1-4, with D perhaps matching TRBD1 (5 bases). V was clipped by 3 bases and J by 11 bases, with 16 bases between them. The CDR3 spans 14 residues. Germline assignment: CDR1 MGHDK and CDR2 SYGVNS. The CDR3 coding sequence is TGTGCCAGCAGTGAGGCGACAGTTGGGCCTAAACTGTTTTTT. Its protein product is CASSEATVGPKLFF. Full variable domain (rest looked up from reference TRBV25-1 and TRBJ1-4): EADIYQTPRYLVIGTGKKITLECSQTMGHDKMYWYQQDPGMELHLIHYSYGVNSTEKGDLSSESTVSRIRTEHFPLTLESARPSHTSQYLCASSEATVGPKLFFGSGTQLSVL.

This clone came up a few times. The chain uses TRBV7-2 and TRBJ2-1; D is perhaps TRBD2 (5 bases). Germline CDR1 reads SGHTA; CDR2 reads FQGNSA. V lost 5 bases and J lost 7, with 15 bases in between. The CDR3 runs to 14 residues. The CDR3 region has the DNA TGTGCCAGCAGCCACCGGTGGGGAGAAAATGAGCAGTTCTTC. As protein: CASSHRWGENEQFF.

This sequence joins TRBV4-1 and TRBJ1-2; D is uncertain. With 2 bases removed from V and 2 bases from J, the gap between germline ends came to 15 bases. The CDR3 has 16 amino acids. Germline-derived CDR1 and CDR2 are MGHRA and YSYEKL. The CDR3: CASSQPPGRANYGYTF. The DNA for the CDR3 is TGCGCCAGCAGCCAACCCCCGGGGAGGGCGAACTATGGCTACACCTTC.

V is TRBV7-8 and J is TRBJ2-1; D is possibly TRBD2 (7 bases). V was pared by 0 bases and J by 6 bases, with 12 bases between. Germline assignment: CDR1 SGHVS and CDR2 FQNEAQ. CDR3 length: 15 residues. CDR3 bases: TGTGCCAGCAGCTTAGCGGGGGGGCCAATCAATGAGCAGTTCTTC. Translated, it gives CASSLAGGPINEQFF.

The chain recombines TRBV27 with TRBJ2-3; 11 bases align to TRBD2. The length of the CDR3 is 16 residues. The trim removed 0 bases at V and 4 bases at J, leaving 3 bases unmatched. Per germline, CDR1 MNHEY and CDR2 SMNVEV (reference sequence). The CDR3 bases are TGTGCCAGCAGTTTATCTAGCGGGAGGGTTGCAGATACGCAGTATTTT. Translating gives CASSLSSGRVADTQYF.

This rearrangement joins TRBV10-2 to TRBJ2-5; D might be TRBD1 (5 bases). Between the trimmed V and J ends, which lost 6 bases and 2 bases, there was a span of 10 bases. Germline V gene data show CDR1 as WSHSY and CDR2 as SAAADI. The CDR3 extends over 13 amino acids. The DNA for the CDR3 is TGCGCCAGCAGAGCAGGGCTTCAAGAGACCCAGTACTTC. It codes for CASRAGLQETQYF.

This clone has only a few counts. The V and J genes are TRBV5-6 and TRBJ2-1; 14 bases match TRBD2. Germline lookup yields CDR1 SGHDT and CDR2 YYEEEE. V was clipped by 5 bases and J by 5 bases; unmatched bases: 6. The CDR3 length is 16 residues. The CDR3 region is CASSRPGLAGDNEQFF. As DNA, the CDR3 is TGTGCCAGCAGTCGACCGGGACTAGCGGGAGACAATGAGCAGTTCTTC.

The genes are TRBV2 and TRBJ2-1, with D unclear. Trimming shortened V by 6 bases and J by 0 bases, and 15 bases separated the two germline ends. CDR1 is SNHLY, CDR2 FYNNEI, per germline. This CDR3 spans 16 amino acids. CDR3 residues: CASRRSLHRSYNEQFF. In nucleotides, the CDR3 is TGTGCCAGCAGGAGGTCCCTTCATCGCTCCTACAATGAGCAGTTCTTC. Together with reference TRBV2 and TRBJ2-1, the CDR3 gives the full variable domain: EPEVTQTPSHQVTQMGQEVILRCVPISNHLYFYWYRQILGQKVEFLVSFYNNEISEKSEIFDDQFSVERPDGSNFTLKIRSTKLEDSAMYFCASRRSLHRSYNEQFFGPGTRLTVL.